The present TCR beta chain was sequenced within a study of cytomegalovirus exposure and HLA in healthy donors. Measured with immunoSEQ multiplex PCR; TCRdb has only the in-frame clones, and not every one. The data contain nearly 200,000 clones, around 83% of them seen just once; the ten biggest clones take up roughly 13%. This receptor was taken from a woman aged 25-40 years in good health and CMV-seropositive. The material sequenced was PBMCs.

The CDR3: CASEQGGGQPQHF. CDR3 DNA: TGTGCCAGCGAACAGGGGGGCGGTCAGCCCCAGCATTTT. This chain connects TRBV19 to TRBJ1-5; TRBD1 aligns across 8 bases. The CDR3 has 13 amino acids. V dropped 9 bases and J dropped 6; count of bases not matched to a gene: 7. CDR1 is LNHDA and CDR2 is SQIVND in the germline V gene (reference sequence).